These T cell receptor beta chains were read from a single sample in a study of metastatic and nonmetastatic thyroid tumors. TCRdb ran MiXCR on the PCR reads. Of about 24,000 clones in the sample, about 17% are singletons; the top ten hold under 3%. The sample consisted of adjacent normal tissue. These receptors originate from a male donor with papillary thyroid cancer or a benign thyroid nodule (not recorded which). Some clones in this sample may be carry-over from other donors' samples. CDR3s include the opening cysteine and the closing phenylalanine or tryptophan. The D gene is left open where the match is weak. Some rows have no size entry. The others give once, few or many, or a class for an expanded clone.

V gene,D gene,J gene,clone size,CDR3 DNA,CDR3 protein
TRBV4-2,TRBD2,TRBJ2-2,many,TGTGCCAGCACAAAAGCGGGAGTCGGTAGGGATGTGGTCGGGGAGCTGTTTTTT,CASTKAGVGRDVVGELFF
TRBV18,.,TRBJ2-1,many,TGTGCCAGCTCCAGGTCCGGGCAGGACATATTCTTC,CASSRSGQDIFF
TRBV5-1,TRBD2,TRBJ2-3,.,TGCGCCAGCAGCTTGGAGCGGGGGTGGGGAGATACGCAGTATTTT,CASSLERGWGDTQYF
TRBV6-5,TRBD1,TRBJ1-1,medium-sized,TGTGCCAGCAGTTACCTTCGACAGGGACCCCTGAACACTGAAGCTTTCTTT,CASSYLRQGPLNTEAFF
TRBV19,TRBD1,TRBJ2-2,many,TGTGCCAGTGACAGGGGGTACACCGGGGAGCTGTTTTTT,CASDRGYTGELFF
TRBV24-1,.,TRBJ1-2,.,TGTGCCACCAGTGGCCCAGTTCGGGGGGACGCTAACTATGGCTACACCTTC,CATSGPVRGDANYGYTF
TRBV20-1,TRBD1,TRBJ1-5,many,TGCAGTGCTAGAGTTGGGGTTACAGGGGGCAATCAGCATTTT,CSARVGVTGGNQHF
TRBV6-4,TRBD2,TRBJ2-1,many,TGTGCCAGCAGTGACCCGGGACTAGCGGGGGGGGTGTCGTCCTACAATGAGCAGTTCTTC,CASSDPGLAGGVSSYNEQFF
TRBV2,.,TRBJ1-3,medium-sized,TGTGCCAGCAGTCAGGACCCTGGAAACACCATATATTTT,CASSQDPGNTIYF
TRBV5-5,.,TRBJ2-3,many,TGTGCCAGCAGGATTCCGGGACGGTCCACAGATACGCAGTATTTT,CASRIPGRSTDTQYF
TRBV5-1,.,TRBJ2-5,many,TGCGCCAGCAGTAACGGGTTGACGCTTAGGGAGACCCAGTACTTT,CASSNGLTLRETQYF
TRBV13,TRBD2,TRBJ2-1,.,TGTGCCAGCAGCCCCGGGGGGTTGAGCTGCTACAATGAGCAGTTCTTC,CASSPGGLSCYNEQFF
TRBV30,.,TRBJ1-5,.,TGTGCCTTTTCGACCGGGACAAATTATCAGCCCCAGCATTTT,CAFSTGTNYQPQHF
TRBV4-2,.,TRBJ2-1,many,TGTGCCAGCAACCATCGTGGGGAGTCGAGCGGGTTCGGTGAGCAGTTCTTC,CASNHRGESSGFGEQFF
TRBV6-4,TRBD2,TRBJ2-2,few,TGTGCCAGCAGCAGGTCTGGGGAGGGGATGAACACCGGGGAGCTGTTTTTT,CASSRSGEGMNTGELFF
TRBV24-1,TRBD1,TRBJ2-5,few,TGTGCCACCGGTGATTCCGGACAGGTGACCCAAGAGACCCAGTACTTC,CATGDSGQVTQETQYF
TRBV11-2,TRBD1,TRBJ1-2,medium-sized,TGTGCCAGCAGCTCTCGACAGGGGTCAAGACTATTCGGCTACACCTTC,CASSSRQGSRLFGYTF
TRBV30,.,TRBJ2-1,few,TGTGCCTGGAGTGTTAGCGGAATCCCGTACAATGAGCAGTTCTTC,CAWSVSGIPYNEQFF
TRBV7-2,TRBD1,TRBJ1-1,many,TGTGCCAGCAGCGCACGGCCGGGACAGTTTGAAGCTTTCTTT,CASSARPGQFEAFF
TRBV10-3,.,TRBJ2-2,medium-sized,TGTGCCACGGGGGATGATATGGCCGGGGAGCTGTTTTTT,CATGDDMAGELFF
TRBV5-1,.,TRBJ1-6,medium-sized,TGCGCCAGCAGCTTGAACAGGGAGAATTCACCCCTCCACTTT,CASSLNRENSPLHF
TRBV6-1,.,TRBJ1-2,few,TGTGCCAGCAGTCCAGGAGCTAACTATGGCTACACCTTC,CASSPGANYGYTF
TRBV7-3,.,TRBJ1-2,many,TGTGCCAGCGGATCGGGGAATGGCTACACCTTC,CASGSGNGYTF
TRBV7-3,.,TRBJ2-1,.,TGTGCCAGCAGCCCCCTGGTGAAACCCCGTCAGCAGTTCTTC,CASSPLVKPRQQFF
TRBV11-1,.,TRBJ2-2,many,TGTGCCAGCAGCACCCCCGAGGCTAGCTCCACCGGGGAGCTGTTTTTT,CASSTPEASSTGELFF
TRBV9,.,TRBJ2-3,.,TGTGCCAGCAGCGTAGGAGGGGTTAGCACAGATACGCAGTATTTT,CASSVGGVSTDTQYF
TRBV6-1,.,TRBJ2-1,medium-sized,TGTGCCAGCAGTGAAAGGGGAAATGAGCAGTTCTTC,CASSERGNEQFF
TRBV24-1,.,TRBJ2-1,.,TGTGCCACCAGTGACCCCAGGGGTCATAAGTACAATGAGCAGTTCTTC,CATSDPRGHKYNEQFF
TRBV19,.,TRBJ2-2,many,TGTGCCAGTAGTATGACAGTAGTTACCGGGGAGCTGTTTTTT,CASSMTVVTGELFF
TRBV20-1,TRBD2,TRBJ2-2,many,TGCAGTGCCCCTAGCGGGGGGGCCCGCACCGGGGAGCTGTTTTTT,CSAPSGGARTGELFF
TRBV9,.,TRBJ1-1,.,TGTGCCATCAGCACTGGTTTGGGGGAAGGAAACACTGAAGCTTTCTTT,CAISTGLGEGNTEAFF
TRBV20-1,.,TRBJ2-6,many,TGCAGTGCTAGGTCCCTCTCTGGGGCCAACGTCCTGACTTTC,CSARSLSGANVLTF
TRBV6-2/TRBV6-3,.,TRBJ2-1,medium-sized,TGTGCCAGCACCGCGCGGGGAAAGCAGTTCTTC,CASTARGKQFF
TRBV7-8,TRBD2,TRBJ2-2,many,TGTGCCAGCAGCTTAGGGAGCGGGAGGGTGAGGACCGGGGAGCTGTTTTTT,CASSLGSGRVRTGELFF
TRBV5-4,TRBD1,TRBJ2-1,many,TGTGCCAGCAGCACGGACAGGAGGTGGAATGAGCAGTTCTTC,CASSTDRRWNEQFF
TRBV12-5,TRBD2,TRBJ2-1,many,TGTGCTAGTGCAACAACTAGCGGGAGGCCCCACAATGAGCAGTTCTTC,CASATTSGRPHNEQFF
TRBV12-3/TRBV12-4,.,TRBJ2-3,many,TGTGCCAGCAGGAGGGGTCCCGGGGCAGATACGCAGTATTTT,CASRRGPGADTQYF
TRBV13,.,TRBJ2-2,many,TGTGCCAGCAGCTTCGGCCAGAACACCGGGGAGCTGTTTTTT,CASSFGQNTGELFF
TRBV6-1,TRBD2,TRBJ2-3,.,TGTGCAAGCAGCGGGAAGGGGGATACGCAGTATTTT,CASSGKGDTQYF
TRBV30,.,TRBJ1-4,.,TGTGCCTGGAGTATACTCCCGGGACAATGGGAAAAACTGTTTTTT,CAWSILPGQWEKLFF
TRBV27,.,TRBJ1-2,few,TGTGCCAGCAGTCTAAGTGGACAGTACGACTACACCTTC,CASSLSGQYDYTF
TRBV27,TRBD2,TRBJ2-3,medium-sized,TGTGCCAGCAGTTTAGGAGGGAGGGGCACAGATACGCAGTATTTT,CASSLGGRGTDTQYF
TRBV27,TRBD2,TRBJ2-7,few,TGTGCCAGCAGTTCCTCACTAGCGGGAGCCTCCTACGAGCAGTACTTC,CASSSSLAGASYEQYF
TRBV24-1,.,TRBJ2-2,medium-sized,TGTGCCACCAGTGATTCCCCCACAGGGGAGCTGTTTTTT,CATSDSPTGELFF
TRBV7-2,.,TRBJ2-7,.,TGTGCCAGCAGCTTAACGGGGAACGAGCAGTACTTC,CASSLTGNEQYF
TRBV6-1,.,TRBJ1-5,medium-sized,TGTGCCAGCAGTCAGCAGCGGGCTGGTCAGCCCCAGCATTTT,CASSQQRAGQPQHF
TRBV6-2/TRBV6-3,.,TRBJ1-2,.,TGTGCCAGCAGCATGATCCGGACAGATGGCTACACCTTC,CASSMIRTDGYTF
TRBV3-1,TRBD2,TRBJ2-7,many,TGTGCCAGCAGCCAAGCCTGGACGGGACTAGCAGACTACGAGCAGTACTTC,CASSQAWTGLADYEQYF
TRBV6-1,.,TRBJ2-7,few,TGTGCCAGCAGTACAGGCAGAGCCTACGAGCAGTACTTC,CASSTGRAYEQYF
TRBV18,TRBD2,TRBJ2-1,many,TGTGCCAGCTCAACGACTAGCGGTAATGAGCAGTTCTTC,CASSTTSGNEQFF